Following are 9 T cell receptor beta chains from one sample sequenced in a study of blood T cell repertoires in COVID-19. Sequencing used immunoSEQ multiplex PCR; TCRdb keeps in-frame clones, though not all of them. Among 200,000 to 250,000 clones listed, about 90% were seen once. Sequencing was done on a sample of peripheral blood. These TCRs come from a man aged 40-55 years with active or convalescent COVID-19.

This chain uses TRBV19 with TRBJ1-6; 9 nucleotides line up with TRBD1. Germline values: CDR1 LNHDA, CDR2 SQIVND (reference sequence). This CDR3 comprises 14 residues. J lost 10 bases, V lost 5 bases, and 6 bases had no gene match. The CDR3 DNA reads as TGTGCCAGTAGTTCGGGACAGGGTGGCTCACCCCTCCACTTT. It specifies CASSSGQGGSPLHF. Full variable domain (outside the CDR3, taken from reference TRBV19 and TRBJ1-6): DGGITQSPKYLFRKEGQNVTLSCEQNLNHDAMYWYRQDPGQGLRLIYYSQIVNDFQKGDIAEGYSVSREKKESFPLTVTSAQKNPTAFYLCASSSGQGGSPLHFGNGTRLTVT.

J is TRBJ2-3 and V is TRBV28, with D unresolved. CDR1 is MDHEN, CDR2 SYDVKM, per germline. Trimming took 1 base from V and 6 from J, leaving 2 bases between them. This CDR3 comprises 11 residues. Here the CDR3 reads CASSLSDTQYF. The CDR3 DNA reads TGTGCCAGCAGTTTATCGGATACGCAGTATTTT.

The V call is TRBV24-1, the J call TRBJ2-2; D might be TRBD2 (6 bases). This CDR3 has 15 amino acids. Trimming left V 3 bases short and J 1 base short, with 8 bases between. Germline V gives CDR1 KGHDR, CDR2 SFDVKD. CDR3 protein: CATSDPRENTGELFF. DNA of the CDR3: TGTGCCACCAGTGATCCGCGGGAGAACACCGGGGAGCTGTTTTTT.

The sample holds one count of this clone. J is TRBJ1-5 and V is TRBV19, with 7 bases lining up with TRBD1. In germline, CDR1 is LNHDA, CDR2 SQIVND (reference sequence). CDR3 length: 18 amino acids. The V and J ends lost 5 bases and 0 bases, in that order; junction bases with no gene match: 13. The CDR3 loop reads CASSPIDRAIYSNQPQHF. The CDR3 region has the DNA TGTGCCAGTAGTCCGATCGACAGGGCCATATATAGCAATCAGCCCCAGCATTTT.

The gene calls are TRBV5-1 and TRBJ1-1, with 12 bases identical to TRBD1. Unmatched junction bases numbered 13, after V lost 1 base and J lost 0 bases. The CDR3 runs to 20 residues. Germline V gene data show CDR1 as SGHRS and CDR2 as YFSETQ. CDR3 coding DNA: TGCGCCAGCAGCTTGTTGGGACAGGGGGCGTCAATCTCCATGAACACTGAAGCTTTCTTT. Translating gives CASSLLGQGASISMNTEAFF.

The chain has TRBV15 and TRBJ1-1; D gene uncertain. This CDR3 is built from 15 residues. V lost 0 bases and J 0 bases, leaving 8 bases between the germline ends. Germline V gene data show CDR1 as LNHNV and CDR2 as YYDKDF (reference sequence). The CDR3 reads CATSRDRGLNTEAFF. CDR3 in DNA: TGTGCCACCAGCAGAGATCGCGGGCTGAACACTGAAGCTTTCTTT.

V and J are TRBV7-8 and TRBJ1-6, with D perhaps TRBD1 (6 bases). Germline V gene sequence: CDR1 SGHVS, CDR2 FQNEAQ. V lost 2 bases and J lost 3, with 8 bases in between. The CDR3 consists of 15 residues. The CDR3 nucleotides read TGTGCCAGCAGCTTAAGGGACAACTATAATTCACCCCTCCACTTT. It yields the protein CASSLRDNYNSPLHF.

The genes are TRBV30 and TRBJ1-3; D perhaps matches TRBD1 (5 bases). With 3 bases removed from V and 3 bases from J, the gap between germline ends came to 15 bases. This CDR3 has 15 amino acids. CDR1 is GTSNPN, CDR2 SVGIG, per germline (reference sequence). CDR3 region: CAWRPQDTSGNTIYF. CDR3 nucleotides: TGTGCCTGGAGACCACAGGATACCAGTGGAAACACCATATATTTT.

The chain carries TRBV28 and TRBJ2-5, with D unresolved. In germline, CDR1 is MDHEN, CDR2 SYDVKM. V was shortened by 7 bases and J by 1 base, with 13 bases between the two germline ends. The CDR3 length is 14 residues. The CDR3 loop is CASTARLPQETQYF. The CDR3 nucleotides are TGTGCCAGCACAGCCAGGCTGCCCCAAGAGACCCAGTACTTC. The variable domain in full, completed from reference TRBV28 and TRBJ2-5, reads DVKVTQSSRYLVKRTGEKVFLECVQDMDHENMFWYRQDPGLGLRLIYFSYDVKMKEKGDIPEGYSVSREKKERFSLILESASTNQTSMYLCASTARLPQETQYFGPGTRLLVL.